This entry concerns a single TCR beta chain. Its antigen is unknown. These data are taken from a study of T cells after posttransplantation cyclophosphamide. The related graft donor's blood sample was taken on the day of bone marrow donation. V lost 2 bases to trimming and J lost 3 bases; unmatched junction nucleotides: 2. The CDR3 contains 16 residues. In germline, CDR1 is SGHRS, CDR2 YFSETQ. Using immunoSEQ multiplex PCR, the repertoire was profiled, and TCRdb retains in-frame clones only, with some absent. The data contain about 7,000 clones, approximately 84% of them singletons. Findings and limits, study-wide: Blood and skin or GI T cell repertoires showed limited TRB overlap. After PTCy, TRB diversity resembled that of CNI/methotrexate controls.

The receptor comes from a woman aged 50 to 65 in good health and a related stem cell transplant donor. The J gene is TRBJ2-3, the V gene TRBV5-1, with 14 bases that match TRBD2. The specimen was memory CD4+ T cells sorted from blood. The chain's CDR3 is CASSFGTSGSTDTQYF. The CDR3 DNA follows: TGCGCCAGCAGCTTCGGGACTAGCGGGAGTACAGATACGCAGTATTTT.